This TCR beta chain derives from a study of T cells after yellow fever vaccination. TCRdb used MiXCR to reprocess the 5' RACE reads, holding one entry per CDR3 protein. The table shows about 300,000 distinct CDR3 sequences, with about 4% occurring only once. Trimming took 6 bases from V and 5 from J, leaving 14 bases between them. The CDR3 is 14 amino acids. Sequenced material: PBMCs, taken 5 days after the yellow fever booster vaccination. This receptor was taken from a man aged 18 to 35 who received the YFV17D yellow fever vaccine. The chain is built from TRBV12-3 or TRBV12-4 and TRBJ1-3; D is uncertain. The CDR3 sequence is CASRPAGVRNTIYF. The CDR3 nucleotides are TGTGCCAGCAGACCCGCCGGTGTCCGAAACACCATATATTTT.